This TCR beta chain was obtained from a study of cytomegalovirus exposure and HLA in healthy donors. Overall study: Among the 300 to 450 genotyped donors, around 81% were placed in the Caucasian-associated ancestry cluster. Study conclusions and caveats: The study flagged about 150 TCR beta chains as cytomegalovirus-associated. A later analysis reportedly found that, within productive TCRs, an Asian-associated ancestry cluster had fewer N-insertions than the mean observed across the approximately 700 donors.

Comment on this clone: The target antigen is unknown.

Germline CDR1 reads LNHDA; CDR2 reads SQIVND (reference sequence). The V end lost 10 bases, the J end lost 5 bases, and 11 bases lay between the germline ends. This CDR3 has 11 amino acids. The study ran its PCR with 60 Vbeta and 13 Jbeta primers. Method: immunoSEQ multiplex PCR; TCRdb's copy keeps in-frame clones and lacks some. Among around 140,000 clones, about 70% were seen once, and the ten largest hold 2.4%. Material for sequencing was PBMCs. This TCR came from a middle-aged woman in good health and CMV-seronegative. The V and J genes are TRBV19 and TRBJ1-1; the D gene is possibly TRBD1 (6 bases). The CDR3 loop is CATTGFTEAFF. In nucleotides, the CDR3 is TGTGCCACCACAGGGTTTACTGAAGCTTTCTTT.